Listed below are T cell receptor beta chains from one sample, sequenced in a study of blood T cell repertoires in COVID-19. Sequencing used immunoSEQ multiplex PCR; TCRdb keeps in-frame clones, though not all of them. The repertoire holds over 400,000 clones, with 86% as singletons. Specimen: peripheral blood. These receptors came from a woman aged 25-40 years with active or convalescent COVID-19. CDR3s include the opening cysteine and the closing phenylalanine or tryptophan. The D gene is left open where the match is weak. Clone size is not always given. Where it is, it says once, few, many or a class for expanded clones.

CASSLNSGMNSYNEQFF	TGCGCCAGCAGCTTGAATAGCGGGATGAACTCCTACAATGAGCAGTTCTTC	.	TRBV5-1	17	TRBD2	TRBJ2-1
CAWSTTGGDYGYTF	TGTGCCTGGAGTACGACAGGGGGAGACTATGGCTACACCTTC	.	TRBV30	14	TRBD1	TRBJ1-2
CASSPGLAPTGELFF	TGTGCCAGCAGTCCGGGACTAGCGCCTACCGGGGAGCTGTTTTTT	.	TRBV25-1	15	TRBD2	TRBJ2-2
CASSPSNGYTF	TGTGCCAGCTCACCTTCCAATGGCTACACCTTC	once	TRBV18	11	.	TRBJ1-2
CASSELQLNQPQHF	TGTGCCAGCAGTGAACTACAGCTAAATCAGCCCCAGCATTTT	once	TRBV2	14	.	TRBJ1-5
CASSQRGWDSHYGYTF	TGTGCCAGCAGCCAGAGGGGATGGGACAGCCACTATGGCTACACCTTC	.	TRBV3-1/TRBV3-2	16	TRBD1	TRBJ1-2
CASHSPGGVNEQFF	TGTGCCAGCCATTCGCCGGGGGGGGTAAATGAGCAGTTCTTC	.	TRBV6-5	14	TRBD2	TRBJ2-1
CSFAASGTYNEQFF	TGCAGCTTCGCCGCCAGCGGAACCTACAATGAGCAGTTCTTC	.	TRBV29-1	14	.	TRBJ2-1
CATSREGRGAEGANVLTF	TGTGCCACCAGCAGAGAGGGACGGGGGGCGGAAGGGGCCAACGTCCTGACTTTC	.	TRBV15	18	.	TRBJ2-6
CASSPGTGAGTNYGYTF	TGTGCCAGCAGCCCCGGGACAGGGGCCGGGACTAACTATGGCTACACCTTC	.	TRBV5-4	17	TRBD1	TRBJ1-2
CAIATGTETQYF	TGTGCCATTGCTACAGGGACCGAGACCCAGTACTTC	.	TRBV10-3	12	.	TRBJ2-5
CATSDSSGGKTQYF	TGTGCCACCAGTGACTCTAGCGGGGGAAAGACCCAGTACTTC	.	TRBV24-1	14	TRBD2	TRBJ2-5
CASRTGTGETEKLFF	TGTGCCAGCAGAACCGGGACAGGGGAGACTGAAAAACTGTTTTTT	.	TRBV6-5	15	TRBD1	TRBJ1-4
CASSQVGRGVNTEAFF	TGCGCCAGCAGCCAAGTCGGGAGGGGGGTCAACACTGAAGCTTTCTTT	.	TRBV4-1	16	.	TRBJ1-1
CASAEGADYGYTF	TGTGCTAGTGCGGAGGGGGCGGACTATGGCTACACCTTC	.	TRBV12-5	13	TRBD1	TRBJ1-2
CASSPGGGQSTNEQFF	TGTGCCAGCTCACCCGGTGGCGGGCAGAGCACCAATGAGCAGTTCTTC	few	TRBV18	16	.	TRBJ2-1
CASSLAAEGTEAFF	TGTGCCAGCAGCTTAGCGGCAGAGGGCACTGAAGCTTTCTTT	.	TRBV7-9	14	.	TRBJ1-1
CASSLPQASGVAGNTIYF	TGTGCCAGCAGCCTCCCCCAAGCCTCGGGGGTGGCTGGAAACACCATATATTTT	.	TRBV3-1/TRBV3-2	18	.	TRBJ1-3
CASSPGGASSTEAFF	TGCGCCAGCAGCCCAGGGGGCGCGTCGAGCACTGAAGCTTTCTTT	few	TRBV5-1	15	TRBD1	TRBJ1-1
CASSEGTGGYGYTF	TGTGCCAGCAGTGAAGGAACGGGAGGCTATGGCTACACCTTC	.	TRBV2	14	.	TRBJ1-2
CASSLWSGAYGYTF	TGTGCCAGCAGTTTATGGTCAGGGGCCTATGGCTACACCTTC	.	TRBV27	14	.	TRBJ1-2
CASSLPGETQYF	TGCGCCAGCAGCTTGCCGGGAGAGACCCAGTACTTC	.	TRBV5-1	12	.	TRBJ2-5
CASSPSGGAKDVEQFF	TGTGCCAGCAGCCCCTCGGGGGGGGCGAAAGATGTTGAGCAGTTCTTC	.	TRBV5-8	16	TRBD2	TRBJ2-1
CSVENQASDTQYF	TGCAGCGTTGAAAATCAGGCGTCAGATACGCAGTATTTT	.	TRBV29-1	13	.	TRBJ2-3
CASIGQGAEGNYGYTF	TGCGCCAGCATCGGACAGGGGGCAGAGGGTAACTATGGCTACACCTTC	.	TRBV4-1	16	TRBD1	TRBJ1-2
CASRGTGVNYGYTF	TGTGCCAGCAGAGGGACAGGGGTGAACTATGGCTACACCTTC	.	TRBV6-5	14	TRBD1	TRBJ1-2
CATSRDAPETSAYNSPLHF	TGTGCCACCAGCAGAGATGCCCCCGAGACGAGCGCCTATAATTCACCCCTCCACTTT	.	TRBV15	19	.	TRBJ1-6
CASSESPSGIEFF	TGCGCCAGCAGTGAGTCCCCTAGCGGGATCGAGTTCTTC	.	TRBV10-1	13	TRBD2	TRBJ2-1
CASSSQGEGNQPQHF	TGCGCCAGCAGCTCACAGGGGGAAGGTAATCAGCCCCAGCATTTT	.	TRBV5-1	15	TRBD1	TRBJ1-5
CASGLEGGNEKLFF	TGTGCTAGTGGTTTGGAGGGGGGGAATGAAAAACTGTTTTTT	.	TRBV12-5	14	.	TRBJ1-4
CAISESFWGLELNTGELFF	TGTGCCATCAGTGAGTCGTTCTGGGGGCTCGAACTGAACACCGGGGAGCTGTTTTTT	.	TRBV10-3	19	.	TRBJ2-2
CAISDNSVNTEAFF	TGTGCCATCAGTGACAACAGTGTGAACACTGAAGCTTTCTTT	.	TRBV10-3	14	.	TRBJ1-1
CASSPGQNYGYTF	TGCGCCAGCAGCCCCGGACAGAACTATGGCTACACCTTC	.	TRBV5-1	13	.	TRBJ1-2
CASSAGTGNTEAFF	TGTGCCAGCAGCGCGGGGACAGGGAACACTGAAGCTTTCTTT	.	TRBV5-5	14	TRBD1	TRBJ1-1
CAWIRNYPGNTIYF	TGTGCCTGGATCAGGAATTACCCTGGAAACACCATATATTTT	.	TRBV30	14	.	TRBJ1-3
CASSFLSPSPGTGSYNEQFF	TGTGCCAGTAGCTTCCTTTCCCCATCGCCGGGTACAGGCTCCTACAATGAGCAGTTCTTC	.	TRBV19	20	.	TRBJ2-1
CASRSSTGELFF	TGTGCCAGCAGGTCCAGCACCGGGGAGCTGTTTTTT	.	TRBV12-3/TRBV12-4	12	.	TRBJ2-2
CASSLGGQDSSDTQYF	TGTGCCAGCAGCTTAGGAGGACAGGATAGTTCGGATACGCAGTATTTT	few	TRBV7-6	16	TRBD1	TRBJ2-3
CASSLERGGELFF	TGTGCCAGCAGCTTAGAAAGGGGCGGGGAGCTGTTTTTT	.	TRBV7-6	13	.	TRBJ2-2
CASSSQREAFF	TGCGCCAGCAGCTCACAGCGGGAAGCTTTCTTT	many	TRBV5-1	11	.	TRBJ1-1
CASSLGQAINEKLFF	TGCGCCAGCAGCTTGGGACAGGCGATTAATGAAAAACTGTTTTTT	.	TRBV5-1	15	.	TRBJ1-4
CASSQVSGQGVSPLHF	TGTGCCAGCAGCCAAGTGTCGGGACAGGGGGTTTCACCCCTCCACTTT	.	TRBV3-1/TRBV3-2	16	TRBD1	TRBJ1-6
CASSQDWDRGLSYEQYF	TGCGCCAGCAGCCAAGATTGGGACAGGGGGCTTTCCTACGAGCAGTACTTC	.	TRBV4-1	17	TRBD1	TRBJ2-7
CASSLTVAGAYEQYF	TGTGCCAGCAGCTTGACGGTAGCGGGAGCCTACGAGCAGTACTTC	.	TRBV5-4	15	TRBD2	TRBJ2-7
CASTPGIAASTDTQYF	TGTGCCAGCACTCCCGGAATAGCGGCCTCAACAGATACGCAGTATTTT	.	TRBV4-2	16	.	TRBJ2-3
CASSLQEGSYGYTF	TGCGCCAGCAGCCTGCAGGAGGGCTCCTATGGCTACACCTTC	once	TRBV5-1	14	.	TRBJ1-2
CASSQTTGYGYTF	TGTGCCAGCAGCCAAACGACGGGATATGGCTACACCTTC	.	TRBV3-1/TRBV3-2	13	.	TRBJ1-2
CASRDRQGGAFLPQHF	TGTGCCAGCAGGGATAGACAGGGTGGGGCCTTCTTACCCCAGCATTTT	.	TRBV2	16	TRBD1	TRBJ1-5
CASSPRGTGTEEGYTF	TGTGCCAGCAGCCCACGGGGCACCGGGACAGAGGAAGGCTACACCTTC	few	TRBV16	16	TRBD1	TRBJ1-2
CASSPGTANYGYTF	TGTGCCAGCAGCCCCGGGACAGCTAACTATGGCTACACCTTC	.	TRBV11-2	14	TRBD1	TRBJ1-2
CATPPPHTGYGYTF	TGTGCCACCCCCCCTCCCCACACGGGCTATGGCTACACCTTC	.	TRBV6-5	14	.	TRBJ1-2
CASSMRESGELFF	TGTGCCAGTTCAATGCGGGAGAGCGGGGAGCTGTTTTTT	.	TRBV19	13	TRBD2	TRBJ2-2
CASSLVPGAVTNEKLFF	TGTGCCAGCAGCCTGGTGCCAGGGGCGGTAACTAATGAAAAACTGTTTTTT	.	TRBV7-2	17	.	TRBJ1-4
CASSPRQGTYEQYF	TGCGCCAGCAGCCCTAGACAGGGAACCTACGAGCAGTACTTC	.	TRBV5-1	14	TRBD1	TRBJ2-7
CASSSREGGPGELFF	TGTGCCAGCAGTTCTCGCGAGGGGGGGCCGGGGGAACTGTTTTTT	.	TRBV28	15	.	TRBJ1-4
CASSLFRVGPYEQYF	TGTGCCAGCAGCTTATTCAGGGTTGGGCCTTACGAGCAGTACTTC	.	TRBV7-2	15	.	TRBJ2-7
CASSEKGGGTEAFF	TGTGCCAGCAGTGAAAAGGGGGGGGGCACTGAAGCTTTCTTT	.	TRBV2	14	.	TRBJ1-1
CAWSVRLAVNNEQFF	TGTGCCTGGAGTGTTCGGCTAGCGGTCAACAATGAGCAGTTCTTC	.	TRBV30	15	TRBD2	TRBJ2-1
CASSPGTSSYEQYF	TGCGCCAGCAGCCCCGGGACTAGCTCCTACGAGCAGTACTTC	.	TRBV4-1	14	TRBD2	TRBJ2-7